This TCR beta chain appears in the sequencing data of a study of Tregs in tolerant kidney transplant recipients. Germline lookup yields CDR1 ENHRY and CDR2 SYGVKD. With 0 bases removed from V and 1 base from J, the gap between germline ends came to 9 bases. The CDR3 covers 15 residues. As to this clone: The antigen is undetermined.

Libraries were prepared by immunoSEQ multiplex PCR; TCRdb keeps only in-frame clonotypes and omits some of them. This table holds around 70,000 clones, 80% to 95% found once. Study-level results: Nucleotide sequences could not be compared across some patients' samples due to primer changes.

Thawed PBMCs were FACS-sorted into unstimulated CD4+CD25+CD127- regulatory T cells, CD4+CD25- non-regulatory cells, CD4 and CD8 cells. The V gene is TRBV10-3, the J gene TRBJ1-1; no firm D call. Material: CD8+ T cells from blood, obtained before the transplant. This sequence originates from a human donor who received a combined kidney and bone marrow transplant. The CDR3 loop is CAISESAIPNTEAFF. The CDR3 nucleotides read TGTGCCATCAGTGAGTCAGCCATACCGAACACTGAAGCTTTCTTT.